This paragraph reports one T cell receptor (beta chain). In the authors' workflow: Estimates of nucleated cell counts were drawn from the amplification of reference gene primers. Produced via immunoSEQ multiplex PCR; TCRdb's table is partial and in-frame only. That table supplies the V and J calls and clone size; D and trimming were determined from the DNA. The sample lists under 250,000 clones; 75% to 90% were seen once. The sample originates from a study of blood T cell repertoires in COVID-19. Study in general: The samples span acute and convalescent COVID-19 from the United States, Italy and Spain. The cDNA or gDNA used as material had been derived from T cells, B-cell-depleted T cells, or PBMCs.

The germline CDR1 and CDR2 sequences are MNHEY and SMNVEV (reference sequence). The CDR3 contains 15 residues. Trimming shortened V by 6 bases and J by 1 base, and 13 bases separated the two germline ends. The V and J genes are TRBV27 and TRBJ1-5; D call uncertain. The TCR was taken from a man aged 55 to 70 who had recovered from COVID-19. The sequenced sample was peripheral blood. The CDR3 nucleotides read TGTGCCAGCAGCCCGTGGGGAGGGAGCAATCAGCCCCAGCATTTT. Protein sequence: CASSPWGGSNQPQHF.